The T cell receptor beta chain under discussion was sequenced for a study of T cells in tuberculosis. As for the study in general: IGRA-negative adolescents, IGRA-positive adolescents with latent tuberculosis and adults with active tuberculosis formed this South African cohort.

Clones were sequenced by immunoSEQ multiplex PCR, and TCRdb holds only the in-frame ones, with some missing. The data contain tens of thousands of clones, just under 97% of them singletons. Germline lookup yields CDR1 MNHEY and CDR2 SMNVEV (reference sequence). Deletions cut 7 bases from V and 4 bases from J, with 14 bases between. The CDR3 is 13 amino acids. A few counts support this clone. The clonotype comes from a donor aged 10 to 29 with latent tuberculosis or without tuberculosis infection. Sequencing was done on a sample of PBMCs. V gene TRBV27 combines with J gene TRBJ2-7; D call uncertain. CDR3 sequence reads: CASTGVATYEQYF. The CDR3 nucleotides are TGTGCCAGCACCGGAGTAGCTACGTACGAGCAGTACTTC.